This entry lists 23 T cell receptor beta chains sequenced from one sample in a study of blood T cell repertoires in COVID-19. TCRdb's table, derived via immunoSEQ multiplex PCR, lists solely in-frame clones and lacks some. There are roughly 150,000 clones in the sample; roughly 84% occur only once, and about 8.6% lies in the top ten. Source material: PBMCs or T cells enriched from blood (not recorded which). The receptors were gathered from a woman between 50 and 59 years old who had recovered from COVID-19.

The CDR3 coding sequence is TGTGCCAGTAGTATGGGGGACAGGGAGAACACTGAAGCTTTCTTT. Protein sequence: CASSMGDRENTEAFF. The chain joins TRBV19 to TRBJ1-1; 9 bases align to TRBD1. There are 15 residues in the CDR3. Germline-derived CDR1 and CDR2 are LNHDA and SQIVND (reference sequence). J lost 1 base, V lost 3 bases, and 3 bases had no gene match.

This clone was observed a single time. The rearrangement joins TRBV24-1 to TRBJ2-1; 13 nucleotides align to TRBD2. V lost 0 bases to trimming and J lost 9 bases; unmatched junction nucleotides: 4. This CDR3 comprises 16 residues. The germline CDR1 and CDR2 sequences are KGHDR and SFDVKD. CDR3: CATSDLGLAGVGEQFF. DNA of the CDR3: TGTGCCACCAGTGATTTGGGACTAGCGGGGGTGGGTGAGCAGTTCTTC.

This rearrangement joins TRBV19 to TRBJ1-5; tentative D call: TRBD1 (6 bases). Germline CDR1 and CDR2: LNHDA and SQIVND (reference sequence). Deletions cut 4 bases from V and 3 bases from J, with 10 bases between. This CDR3 is built from 14 residues. The CDR3 nucleotides are TGTGCCAGTAGTACGGACAGCCCCAATCAGCCCCAGCATTTT. It specifies CASSTDSPNQPQHF.

This chain joins TRBV28 and TRBJ2-7; D is ambiguous. Trimming removed 5 bases at V and 2 bases at J, with 13 bases between. The length of the CDR3 is 14 residues. Germline V gene sequence: CDR1 MDHEN, CDR2 SYDVKM. The CDR3 region is CASSPPTPPYEQYF. The CDR3 bases are TGTGCCAGCAGTCCCCCGACACCTCCCTACGAGCAGTACTTC. Based on the CDR3 plus reference TRBV28 and TRBJ2-7, the full variable domain is DVKVTQSSRYLVKRTGEKVFLECVQDMDHENMFWYRQDPGLGLRLIYFSYDVKMKEKGDIPEGYSVSREKKERFSLILESASTNQTSMYLCASSPPTPPYEQYFGPGTRLTVT.

The chain is built from TRBV19 and TRBJ1-2, with D hard to call. V lost 0 bases and J 4 bases, leaving 9 bases between the germline ends. CDR1 and CDR2 from the germline V gene are LNHDA and SQIVND (reference sequence). The CDR3 has 14 amino acids. The CDR3 coding sequence is TGTGCCAGTAGTATAGATTCTCGGGTCTATGGCTACACCTTC. Translated: CASSIDSRVYGYTF.

V is TRBV11-3 and J is TRBJ1-1; D remains unclear. The CDR3 runs to 14 residues. Germline assignment: CDR1 SGHNT and CDR2 YENEEA. V was clipped by 6 bases and J by 2 bases, with 13 bases between them. CDR3: CASSRTQVNTEAFF. The CDR3 DNA sequence: TGTGCCAGCAGTCGAACCCAGGTAAACACTGAAGCTTTCTTT.

The chain links TRBV2 to TRBJ2-1; TRBD2 agrees at 9 bases. V lost 3 bases to trimming and J lost 7 bases; unmatched junction nucleotides: 7. The germline gives CDR1 SNHLY, CDR2 FYNNEI. The CDR3 extends over 15 amino acids. The CDR3 DNA is TGTGCCAGCAGTGATTTTCTAGCGGGGATGAATGAGCAGTTCTTC. This codes for CASSDFLAGMNEQFF.

The V call is TRBV15, the J call TRBJ2-2, with no clear D. There are 13 residues in the CDR3. Germline V gene sequence: CDR1 LNHNV, CDR2 YYDKDF (reference sequence). Trimming cost V 0 bases and J 6 bases, with 5 bases left between them. The CDR3 loop reads CATSREAPGELFF. For the CDR3, the DNA is TGTGCCACCAGCAGAGAAGCGCCCGGGGAGCTGTTTTTT.

This clone was observed once. The genes are TRBV28 and TRBJ1-1; 8 bases fit TRBD1. Germline V gives CDR1 MDHEN, CDR2 SYDVKM. This CDR3 comprises 15 residues. Trimming took 7 bases from V and 2 from J; bases not matched to a gene: 9. The CDR3 nucleotides read TGTGCCAGCAACACGGGTGGACAGGGCAACACTGAAGCTTTCTTT. Translating it yields CASNTGGQGNTEAFF.

The CDR3 nucleotides are TGCAGCGTTGAAGGTGGTTCAGGGGCCGGGACCCAGTACTTC. Translated, it gives CSVEGGSGAGTQYF. The V gene is TRBV29-1, the J gene TRBJ2-5; TRBD1 might be the D (6 bases). CDR1 and CDR2 from the germline V gene are SQVTM and ANQGSEA. With 1 base removed from V and 7 bases from J, the gap between germline ends came to 16 bases. The CDR3 spans 14 residues.

CDR3: CASSQGLAGITDTQYF. As DNA, the CDR3 is TGTGCCAGCAGCCAAGGACTAGCGGGTATCACAGATACGCAGTATTTT. The chain couples TRBV3-1 (or the pseudogene TRBV3-2) to TRBJ2-3; 10 nucleotides align to TRBD2. The J segment lost 2 bases and the V segment lost 1 base, leaving 3 bases of the junction unmatched. Germline loops: CDR1 LGHDT, CDR2 YNNKEL (reference sequence). This CDR3 is 16 amino acids long.

The rearrangement links TRBV24-1 to TRBJ2-7; perhaps TRBD2 as D (5 bases). Trimming removed 0 bases at V and 0 bases at J, with 8 bases between. The length of the CDR3 is 15 residues. Germline CDR1 is KGHDR and CDR2 is SFDVKD. CDR3 in DNA: TGTGCCACCAGTGATTTGCCGGGGAGCTCCTACGAGCAGTACTTC. It is translated as CATSDLPGSSYEQYF.

The chain uses TRBV19 and TRBJ2-2, with a possible D match to TRBD2 (5 bases). The V and J ends lost 3 bases and 4 bases respectively, with 15 bases between them. CDR1 LNHDA and CDR2 SQIVND come from the germline V gene (reference sequence). The CDR3 runs 16 residues. CDR3: CASSIIQLAGTGELFF. The CDR3 DNA sequence: TGTGCCAGTAGTATTATCCAGTTGGCGGGCACCGGGGAGCTGTTTTTT.

The rearrangement joins TRBV19 to TRBJ2-1, with TRBD2 matching 7 bases. CDR3 size: 15 residues. Germline trimming cut 3 bases from V and 3 bases from J; bases unmatched to any gene: 5. Germline V CDR1 and CDR2: LNHDA, SQIVND (reference sequence). For the CDR3, the DNA is TGTGCCAGTAGTATCAAAGCGGGACTCTACAATGAGCAGTTCTTC. Protein sequence: CASSIKAGLYNEQFF. The full variable domain, completed using reference TRBV19 and TRBJ2-1, is DGGITQSPKYLFRKEGQNVTLSCEQNLNHDAMYWYRQDPGQGLRLIYYSQIVNDFQKGDIAEGYSVSREKKESFPLTVTSAQKNPTAFYLCASSIKAGLYNEQFFGPGTRLTVL.

The chain is built from TRBV19 and TRBJ1-2; D not certain. Trimming took off 5 bases at V and 2 bases at J, with 15 bases between the two ends. The CDR3 runs to 15 residues. CDR1 LNHDA and CDR2 SQIVND come from the germline V gene (reference sequence). CDR3 in amino acids: CASSLLAAANYGYTF. Here the CDR3 DNA reads TGTGCCAGTAGTCTCCTTGCGGCCGCAAACTATGGCTACACCTTC.

Here the CDR3 reads CASSRRLRAETQYF. The CDR3 bases are TGTGCCAGCAGCCGCCGGCTGAGAGCGGAGACCCAGTACTTC. The chain is built from TRBV11-3 and TRBJ2-5; D is ambiguous. CDR1 SGHNT and CDR2 YENEEA come from the germline V gene. The CDR3 contains 14 residues. V was shortened by 5 bases and J by 5 bases, with 15 bases between the two germline ends.

This clone has only one observation. The chain combines TRBV9 with TRBJ2-2, with 8 nucleotides matching TRBD2. The CDR3 has 16 amino acids. V dropped 1 base and J dropped 2; count of bases not matched to a gene: 4. Germline CDR1 and CDR2: SGDLS and YYNGEE. The CDR3 DNA sequence: TGTGCCAGCAGCGTAACGGGAGGGCGTAACACCGGGGAGCTGTTTTTT. This sequence encodes CASSVTGGRNTGELFF.

This chain joins TRBV20-1 and TRBJ2-5; D may be TRBD1 (5 bases). The length of the CDR3 is 19 residues. Trimming left V 3 bases short and J 4 bases short, with 30 bases between. CDR1 DFQATT and CDR2 SNEGSKA come from the germline V gene (reference sequence). CDR3 region: CSASPPEMSPLGPRETQYF. In DNA form, the CDR3 reads TGCAGTGCTAGTCCCCCCGAGATGTCCCCTCTGGGGCCAAGAGAGACCCAGTACTTC.

Comments on this clone: A much larger clone is a single base away; this may be a read error. The rearrangement joins TRBV7-6 to TRBJ1-1; 7 bases map to TRBD1. The length of the CDR3 is 14 residues. V was clipped by 1 base and J by 1 base; unmatched bases: 0. Germline V gene data show CDR1 as SGHVS and CDR2 as FNYEAQ. CDR3: CASSLDRGNTEAFF. The CDR3 bases are TGTGCCAGCAGCTTAGACAGGGGGAACACTGAAGCTTTCTTT. The whole variable domain, remainder taken from reference TRBV7-6 and TRBJ1-1, is GAGVSQSPRYKVTKRGQDVALRCDPISGHVSLYWYRQALGQGPEFLTYFNYEAQQDKSGLPNDRFSAERPEGSISTLTIQRTEQRDSAMYRCASSLDRGNTEAFFGQGTRLTVV.

The rearrangement joins TRBV5-5 to TRBJ1-1; TRBD1 might be the D (5 bases). Germline-derived CDR1 and CDR2 are SGHKS and YYEKEE (reference sequence). V was cut by 2 bases and J by 0 bases, with 14 bases left in between. The CDR3 covers 16 residues. The CDR3 nucleotides are TGTGCCAGCAGCTTAGTTCAGGGCACCCTGAACACTGAAGCTTTCTTT. Amino acids: CASSLVQGTLNTEAFF.

V and J are TRBV24-1 and TRBJ2-2; D uncertain. The CDR3 loop spans 14 amino acids. V gave up 3 bases and J gave up 4 bases, with 8 bases separating them. The germline V gene has CDR1 KGHDR and CDR2 SFDVKD. The CDR3 reads CATSDTSGTGELFF. CDR3 bases: TGTGCCACCAGTGATACGAGTGGCACCGGGGAGCTGTTTTTT.

The CDR3 is CSAEGLNNEQFF. For the CDR3, the DNA is TGCAGCGCCGAGGGACTCAACAATGAGCAGTTCTTC. The chain carries TRBV29-1 and TRBJ2-1, with a tentative D call TRBD2 (6 bases). The CDR3 totals 12 residues. V dropped 7 bases and J dropped 5 bases, with 12 bases sitting between them. CDR1 and CDR2 (germline): SQVTM, ANQGSEA.

The chain has TRBV28 and TRBJ1-2, with unresolved D. The CDR3 has 15 amino acids. V lost 3 bases, J lost 7 bases, and 18 bases lay in between. The germline V gene encodes CDR1 MDHEN and CDR2 SYDVKM. CDR3 amino acids: CASSLEVVGHSGYTF. CDR3 DNA: TGTGCCAGCAGTTTGGAGGTCGTAGGGCACTCTGGCTACACCTTC.